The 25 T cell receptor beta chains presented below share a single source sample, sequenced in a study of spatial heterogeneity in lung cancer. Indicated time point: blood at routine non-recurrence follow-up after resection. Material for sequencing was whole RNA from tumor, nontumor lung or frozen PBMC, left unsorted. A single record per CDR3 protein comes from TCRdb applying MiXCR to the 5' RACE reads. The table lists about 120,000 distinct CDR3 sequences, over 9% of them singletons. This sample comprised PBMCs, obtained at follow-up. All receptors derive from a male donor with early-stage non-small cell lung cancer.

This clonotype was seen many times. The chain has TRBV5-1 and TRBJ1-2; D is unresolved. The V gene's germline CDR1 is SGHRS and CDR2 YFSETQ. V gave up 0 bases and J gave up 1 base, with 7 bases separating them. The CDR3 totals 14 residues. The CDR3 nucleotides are TGCGCCAGCAGCTTGGGGACTCGTAACTATGGCTACACCTTC. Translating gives CASSLGTRNYGYTF.

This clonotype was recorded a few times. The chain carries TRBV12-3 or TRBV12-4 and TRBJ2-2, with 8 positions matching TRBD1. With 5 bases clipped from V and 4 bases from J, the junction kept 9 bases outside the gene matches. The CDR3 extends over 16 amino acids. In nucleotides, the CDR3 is TGTGCCAGCAGTCCCCCAGGGGGCCGGAGCACCGGGGAGCTGTTTTTT. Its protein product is CASSPPGGRSTGELFF.

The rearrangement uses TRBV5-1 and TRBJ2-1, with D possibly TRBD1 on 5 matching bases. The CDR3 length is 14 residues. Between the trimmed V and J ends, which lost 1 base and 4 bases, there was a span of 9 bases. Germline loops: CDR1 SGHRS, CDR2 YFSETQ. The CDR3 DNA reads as TGCGCCAGCAGCTTGAGGACACCTTACAATGAGCAGTTCTTC. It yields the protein CASSLRTPYNEQFF.

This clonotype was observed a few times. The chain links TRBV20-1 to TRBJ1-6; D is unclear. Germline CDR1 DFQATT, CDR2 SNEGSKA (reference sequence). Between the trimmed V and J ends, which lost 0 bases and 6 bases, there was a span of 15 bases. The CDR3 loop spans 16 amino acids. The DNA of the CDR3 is TGCAGTGCTAGAGATAGTGGATCCCTTGGTAATTCACCCCTCCACTTT. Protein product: CSARDSGSLGNSPLHF.

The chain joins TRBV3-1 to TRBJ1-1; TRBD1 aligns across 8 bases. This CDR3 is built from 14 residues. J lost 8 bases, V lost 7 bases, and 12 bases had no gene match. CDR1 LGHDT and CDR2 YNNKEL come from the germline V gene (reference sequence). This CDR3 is CASTPRTGQLEAFF. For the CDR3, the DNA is TGTGCCAGCACCCCCCGGACAGGGCAATTAGAAGCTTTCTTT.

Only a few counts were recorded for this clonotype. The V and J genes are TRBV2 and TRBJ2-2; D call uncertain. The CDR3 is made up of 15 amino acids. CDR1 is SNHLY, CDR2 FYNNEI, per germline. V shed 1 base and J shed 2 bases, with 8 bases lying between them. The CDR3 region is CASSEELANTGELFF. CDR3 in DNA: TGTGCCAGCAGTGAAGAACTGGCTAACACCGGGGAGCTGTTTTTT.

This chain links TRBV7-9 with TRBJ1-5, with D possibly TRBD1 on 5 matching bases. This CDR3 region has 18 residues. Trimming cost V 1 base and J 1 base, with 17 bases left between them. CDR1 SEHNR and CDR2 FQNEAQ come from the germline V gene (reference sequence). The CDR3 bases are TGTGCCAGCAGCTTAGGGGGCTGGGGCCCTCACAGCAATCAGCCCCAGCATTTT. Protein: CASSLGGWGPHSNQPQHF.

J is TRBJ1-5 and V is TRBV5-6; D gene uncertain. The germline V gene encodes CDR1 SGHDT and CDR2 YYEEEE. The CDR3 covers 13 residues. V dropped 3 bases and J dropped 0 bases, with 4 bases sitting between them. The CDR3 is CASSYDSNQPQHF. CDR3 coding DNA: TGTGCCAGCAGCTATGATAGCAATCAGCCCCAGCATTTT.

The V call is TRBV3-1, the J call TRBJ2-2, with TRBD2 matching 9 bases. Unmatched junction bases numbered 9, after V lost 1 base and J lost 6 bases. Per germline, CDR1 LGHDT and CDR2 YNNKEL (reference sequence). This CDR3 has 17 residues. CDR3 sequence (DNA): TGTGCCAGCAGCCAAGTTACCAGCGGGGGGAATGCCGGGGAGCTGTTTTTT. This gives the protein CASSQVTSGGNAGELFF.

CDR3: CASSIAGELFF. The CDR3 DNA reads as TGTGCCAGTAGTATAGCCGGGGAGCTGTTTTTT. The chain links TRBV19 to TRBJ2-2; no reliable D call. The CDR3 extends over 11 amino acids. Trimming removed 1 base from V and 6 bases from J, with 0 bases in between. Germline CDR1 reads LNHDA; CDR2 reads SQIVND (reference sequence). Filled out from reference TRBV19 and TRBJ2-2, the complete variable domain reads DGGITQSPKYLFRKEGQNVTLSCEQNLNHDAMYWYRQDPGQGLRLIYYSQIVNDFQKGDIAEGYSVSREKKESFPLTVTSAQKNPTAFYLCASSIAGELFFGEGSRLTVL.

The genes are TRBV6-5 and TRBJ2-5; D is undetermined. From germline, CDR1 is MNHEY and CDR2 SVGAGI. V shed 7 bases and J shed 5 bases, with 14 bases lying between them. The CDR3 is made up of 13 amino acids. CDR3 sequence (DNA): TGTGCCAGCAAGCCGAGAGGTTTGGAGACCCAGTACTTC. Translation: CASKPRGLETQYF.

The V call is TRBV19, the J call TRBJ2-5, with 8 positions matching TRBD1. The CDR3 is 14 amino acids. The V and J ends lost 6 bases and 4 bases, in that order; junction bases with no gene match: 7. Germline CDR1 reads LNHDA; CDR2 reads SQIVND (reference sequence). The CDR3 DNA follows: TGTGCCAGTAGCCTCGGACAGGGTACAGAGACCCAGTACTTC. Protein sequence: CASSLGQGTETQYF.

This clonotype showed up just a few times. CDR3 bases: TGTGCCAGCAGTTACTCTGGGGGTAGCAATCAGCCCCAGCATTTT. Translating it yields CASSYSGGSNQPQHF. This rearrangement joins TRBV6-5 to TRBJ1-5; D is possibly TRBD1 (5 bases). The CDR3 consists of 15 residues. CDR1 and CDR2 from the germline V gene are MNHEY and SVGAGI. V lost 0 bases to trimming and J lost 0 bases, with 6 bases between them.

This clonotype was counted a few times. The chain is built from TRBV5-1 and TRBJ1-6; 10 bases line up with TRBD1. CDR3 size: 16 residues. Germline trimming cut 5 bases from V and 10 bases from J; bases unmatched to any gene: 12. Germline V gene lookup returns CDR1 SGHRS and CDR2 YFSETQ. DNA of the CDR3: TGCGCCAGCAGTTCCGCTACCGGGACAGGGGCCTCACCCCTCCACTTT. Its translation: CASSSATGTGASPLHF.

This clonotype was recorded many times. The CDR3 coding sequence is TGTGCCAGCAGACTAGGCAGGGTTTTTAGGCCATCGGGGGTCACACAAGAGACCCAGTACTTC. Amino acids: CASRLGRVFRPSGVTQETQYF. The chain joins TRBV11-2 to TRBJ2-5; TRBD2 might be the D (6 bases). V lost 6 bases and J lost 2, with 34 bases in between. Germline loops: CDR1 SGHAT, CDR2 FQNNGV. CDR3 length: 21 amino acids. Filled out from reference TRBV11-2 and TRBJ2-5, the complete variable domain reads EAGVAQSPRYKIIEKRQSVAFWCNPISGHATLYWYQQILGQGPKLLIQFQNNGVVDDSQLPKDRFSAERLKGVDSTLKIQPAKLEDSAVYLCASRLGRVFRPSGVTQETQYFGPGTRLLVL.

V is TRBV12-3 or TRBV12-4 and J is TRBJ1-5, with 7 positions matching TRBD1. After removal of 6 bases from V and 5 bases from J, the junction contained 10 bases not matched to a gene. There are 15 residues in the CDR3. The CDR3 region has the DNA TGTGCCAGCAGAACTTTTGGACAGGCGGATCAGCCCCAGCATTTT. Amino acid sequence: CASRTFGQADQPQHF.

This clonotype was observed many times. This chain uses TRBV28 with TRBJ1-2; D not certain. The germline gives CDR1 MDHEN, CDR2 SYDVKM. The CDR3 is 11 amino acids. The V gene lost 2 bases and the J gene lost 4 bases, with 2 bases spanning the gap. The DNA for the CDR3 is TGTGCCAGCAGTTTAGCCTATGGCTACACCTTC. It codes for CASSLAYGYTF.

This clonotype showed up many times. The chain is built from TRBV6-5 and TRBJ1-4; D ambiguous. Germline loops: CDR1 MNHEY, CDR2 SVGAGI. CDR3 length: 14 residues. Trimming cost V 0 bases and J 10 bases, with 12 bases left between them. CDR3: CASSYSSGNGKLFF. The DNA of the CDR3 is TGTGCCAGCAGTTACTCGAGTGGCAACGGAAAACTGTTTTTT.

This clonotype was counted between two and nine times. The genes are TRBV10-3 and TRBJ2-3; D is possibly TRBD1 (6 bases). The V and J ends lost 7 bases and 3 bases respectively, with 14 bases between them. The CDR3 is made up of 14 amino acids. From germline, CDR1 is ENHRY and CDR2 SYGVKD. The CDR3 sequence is CAITLDSHTDTQYF. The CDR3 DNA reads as TGTGCCATCACCTTGGACAGTCATACAGATACGCAGTATTTT.

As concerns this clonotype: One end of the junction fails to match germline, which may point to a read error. In nucleotides, the CDR3 is TGCAGCGTTAAAGAAAAGAGCAACAATCAGCCCCAGCATTTT. Translated: CSVKEKSNNQPQHF. The chain uses TRBV29-1 and TRBJ1-5, with D hard to call. The CDR3 is 14 amino acids. Germline CDR1 reads SQVTM; CDR2 reads ANQGSEA.

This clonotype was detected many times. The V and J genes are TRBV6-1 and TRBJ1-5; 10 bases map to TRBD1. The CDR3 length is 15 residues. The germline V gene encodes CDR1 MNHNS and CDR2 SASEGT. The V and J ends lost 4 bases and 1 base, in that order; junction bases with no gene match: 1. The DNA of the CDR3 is TGTGCCAGCAGTGGACAGGGGGCAAGCAATCAGCCCCAGCATTTT. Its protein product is CASSGQGASNQPQHF.

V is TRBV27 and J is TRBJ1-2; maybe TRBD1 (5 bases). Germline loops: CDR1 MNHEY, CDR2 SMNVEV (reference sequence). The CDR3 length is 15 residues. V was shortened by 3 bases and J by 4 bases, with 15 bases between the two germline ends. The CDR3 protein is CASSLAGNLGYGYTF. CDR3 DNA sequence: TGTGCCAGCAGTTTGGCAGGGAACCTGGGCTATGGCTACACCTTC.

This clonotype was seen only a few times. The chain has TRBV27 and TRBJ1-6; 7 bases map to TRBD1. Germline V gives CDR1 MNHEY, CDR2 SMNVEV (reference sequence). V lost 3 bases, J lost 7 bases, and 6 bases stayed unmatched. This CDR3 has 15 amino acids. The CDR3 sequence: CASSLGDRYNSPLHF. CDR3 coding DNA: TGTGCCAGCAGTTTGGGGGACAGATACAATTCACCCCTCCACTTT.

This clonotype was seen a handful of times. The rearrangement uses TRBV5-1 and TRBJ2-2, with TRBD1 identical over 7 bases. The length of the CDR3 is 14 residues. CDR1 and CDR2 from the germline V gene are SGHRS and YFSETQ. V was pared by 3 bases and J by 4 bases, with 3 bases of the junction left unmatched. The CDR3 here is CASSYAGGTGELFF. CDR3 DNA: TGCGCCAGCAGCTACGCAGGGGGCACCGGGGAGCTGTTTTTT.

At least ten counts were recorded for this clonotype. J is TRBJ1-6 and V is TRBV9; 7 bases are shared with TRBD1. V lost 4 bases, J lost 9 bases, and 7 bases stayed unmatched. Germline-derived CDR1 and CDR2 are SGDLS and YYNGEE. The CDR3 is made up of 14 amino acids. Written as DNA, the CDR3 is TGTGCCAGCAGCATGACAGGGATCGGTTCACCCCTCCACTTT. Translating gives CASSMTGIGSPLHF.